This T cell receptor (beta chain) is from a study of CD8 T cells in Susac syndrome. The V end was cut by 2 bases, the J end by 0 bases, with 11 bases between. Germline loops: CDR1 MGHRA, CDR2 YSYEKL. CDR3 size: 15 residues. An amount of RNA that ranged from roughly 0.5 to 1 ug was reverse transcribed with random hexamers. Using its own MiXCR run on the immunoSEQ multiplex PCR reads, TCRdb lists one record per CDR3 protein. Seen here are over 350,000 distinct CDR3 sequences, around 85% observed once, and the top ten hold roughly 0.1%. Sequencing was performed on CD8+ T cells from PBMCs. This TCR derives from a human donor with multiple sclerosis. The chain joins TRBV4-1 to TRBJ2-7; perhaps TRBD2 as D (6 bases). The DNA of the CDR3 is TGCGCCAGCAGCCAAAAAGCGGGTAGCTCCTACGAGCAGTACTTC. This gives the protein CASSQKAGSSYEQYF.